Below are 16 T cell receptor beta chains sequenced from a single sample in a study of T cell repertoires in cytomegalovirus infection. For these receptors, no antigen is known. One entry per CDR3 protein results from TCRdb running MiXCR on the reads. The data contain 50,000 to 65,000 distinct CDR3 sequences, around 20% of them singletons. The sample here was CD8+ T cells from cultured PBMCs, taken from culture after CMV antigen stimulation. The receptors shown here come from a human donor in good health (CMV status not recorded). Some clones in this sample may be carry-over from other donors' samples.

The sample holds a few counts of this clonotype. The chain couples TRBV27 to TRBJ2-7; 13 bases are shared with TRBD2. The CDR3 loop spans 15 amino acids. J gave up 4 bases and V 8 bases, and 8 bases lay outside the gene matches. The germline gives CDR1 MNHEY, CDR2 SMNVEV (reference sequence). The CDR3 here is CASAPGLAGTYEQYF. For the CDR3, the DNA is TGTGCCAGCGCCCCGGGACTAGCGGGAACTTACGAGCAGTACTTC.

This clonotype has a handful of counts. The genes are TRBV28 and TRBJ2-1; no reliable D call. Germline V gene data show CDR1 as MDHEN and CDR2 as SYDVKM. Deletions cut 5 bases from V and 0 bases from J, with 14 bases between. The CDR3 runs to 16 residues. The DNA of the CDR3 is TGTGCCAGCAGTCCCCTTGGTGGCCTCTCCTACAATGAGCAGTTCTTC. Translation: CASSPLGGLSYNEQFF.

This chain links TRBV19 with TRBJ2-7, with D perhaps matching TRBD2 (5 bases). The CDR3 runs 14 residues. V was pared by 5 bases and J by 0 bases, with 11 bases between. The germline gives CDR1 LNHDA, CDR2 SQIVND (reference sequence). The CDR3 DNA sequence: TGTGCCAGTAGTTCGATGGGGAGCTCCTACGAGCAGTACTTC. It encodes CASSSMGSSYEQYF.

V usage is TRBV27 and J usage is TRBJ1-1; D gene uncertain. The V and J ends lost 3 bases and 0 bases respectively, with 11 bases between them. The CDR3 totals 15 residues. Germline CDR1 is MNHEY and CDR2 is SMNVEV (reference sequence). Here the CDR3 DNA reads TGTGCCAGCAGTTTGCCCTCCATTTTGAACACTGAAGCTTTCTTT. This encodes CASSLPSILNTEAFF.

CDR3 protein: CASTHQGNEQFF. CDR3 bases: TGTGCCAGCACTCACCAAGGGAATGAGCAGTTCTTC. This chain uses TRBV7-2 with TRBJ2-1; D is unclear. Trimming took off 7 bases at V and 7 bases at J, with 11 bases between the two ends. Germline CDR1 and CDR2: SGHTA and FQGNSA. The CDR3 is made up of 12 amino acids.

In its sample, this clonotype was seen a few times. This chain joins TRBV9 and TRBJ2-7; TRBD2 agrees at 11 bases. The CDR3 covers 19 residues. The J segment lost 4 bases and the V segment lost 3 bases, leaving 18 bases of the junction unmatched. The germline gives CDR1 SGDLS, CDR2 YYNGEE. In DNA form, the CDR3 reads TGTGCCAGCAGCGCCGGGATCTCTTTAGCGGGAGGGCCTGGGTACGAGCAGTACTTC. Its translation is CASSAGISLAGGPGYEQYF.

The V gene is TRBV12-3 or TRBV12-4, the J gene TRBJ1-5; D possibly corresponds to TRBD1 (5 bases). This CDR3 is built from 14 residues. Trimming shortened V by 4 bases and J by 3 bases, and 10 bases separated the two germline ends. The CDR3 DNA is TGTGCCAGCAGTTGGGGGTATAACAATCAGCCCCAGCATTTT. Residues: CASSWGYNNQPQHF.

To note about this clonotype: The junction and the germline gene differ at one end; a read error may be behind it. CDR3 protein: CTSSQEWTFNYGYTF. The CDR3 coding sequence is TGCACCAGCAGCCAAGAATGGACATTTAACTATGGCTACACCTTC. The genes are TRBV4-3 and TRBJ1-2; weak D call: TRBD1 (5 bases). The length of the CDR3 is 15 residues. Germline CDR1 reads LGHNA; CDR2 reads YSLEER.

J is TRBJ1-2 and V is TRBV7-9; D not certain. The V and J ends lost 3 bases and 1 base respectively, with 0 bases between them. The germline V gene has CDR1 SEHNR and CDR2 FQNEAQ (reference sequence). The CDR3 consists of 11 residues. The CDR3 spells CASSFNYGYTF. The CDR3 DNA reads as TGTGCCAGCAGCTTTAACTATGGCTACACCTTC. The variable domain in full, completed from reference TRBV7-9 and TRBJ1-2, reads DTGVSQNPRHKITKRGQNVTFRCDPISEHNRLYWYRQTLGQGPEFLTYFQNEAQLEKSRLLSDRFSAERPKGSFSTLEIQRTEQGDSAMYLCASSFNYGYTFGSGTRLTVV.

This clonotype was recorded a few times. The V call is TRBV7-8, the J call TRBJ2-5, with D hard to call. The CDR3 has 14 residues. CDR1 and CDR2 (germline): SGHVS, FQNEAQ. Trimming took 0 bases from V and 5 from J, leaving 10 bases between them. The CDR3 spells CASSLAVNGETQYF. Here the CDR3 DNA reads TGTGCCAGCAGCTTAGCGGTCAACGGGGAGACCCAGTACTTC.

Concerning this clonotype itself: Possible read error: a much larger clone is one base away. The rearrangement links TRBV25-1 to TRBJ1-2; no reliable D call. The V and J ends lost 6 bases and 3 bases respectively, with 11 bases between them. This CDR3 has 13 residues. CDR1 and CDR2 from the germline V gene are MGHDK and SYGVNS. The CDR3 reads CASRGAIDYGYTF. The CDR3 bases are TGTGCCAGCAGGGGAGCGATCGACTATGGCTACACCTTC.

This clonotype has ten or more counts. The chain carries TRBV7-9 and TRBJ2-1; D not resolved. The CDR3 loop spans 13 amino acids. Germline V gene sequence: CDR1 SEHNR, CDR2 FQNEAQ (reference sequence). V shed 1 base and J shed 6 bases, with 7 bases lying between them. The CDR3 reads CASSLGAPNEQFF. DNA of the CDR3: TGTGCCAGCAGCTTAGGAGCTCCCAATGAGCAGTTCTTC. The full variable domain, rest sourced from reference TRBV7-9 and TRBJ2-1, is DTGVSQNPRHKITKRGQNVTFRCDPISEHNRLYWYRQTLGQGPEFLTYFQNEAQLEKSRLLSDRFSAERPKGSFSTLEIQRTEQGDSAMYLCASSLGAPNEQFFGPGTRLTVL.

CDR3 region: CASSAGQGRGNEQFF. For the CDR3, the DNA is TGTGCCAGCTCAGCGGGACAGGGTAGGGGCAATGAGCAGTTCTTC. This chain connects TRBV18 to TRBJ2-1; 9 positions match TRBD1. Trimming removed 5 bases from V and 6 bases from J; junction bases left unmatched: 8. The CDR3 sequence is 15 residues long. Looked up from germline, CDR1 is KGHSH and CDR2 is LQKENI.

The genes are TRBV11-2 and TRBJ2-5; 14 bases match TRBD2. The CDR3 runs 17 residues. V was pared by 2 bases and J by 2 bases, with 4 bases of the junction left unmatched. The germline CDR1 and CDR2 sequences are SGHAT and FQNNGV. The CDR3 DNA follows: TGTGCCAGCAGCTTATCGGGACTAGCGGGGGAACAAGAGACCCAGTACTTC. Translated: CASSLSGLAGEQETQYF.

This clonotype was detected only a few times. The chain has TRBV4-3 and TRBJ1-1; the D is unclear. Trimming pared 0 bases from V and 7 bases from J, leaving 9 bases between. CDR3 length equals 13 residues. Germline CDR1 and CDR2: LGHNA and YSLEER. The CDR3 bases are TGCGCCAGCAGCCAAGAAGCCGAACGTGAAGCTTTCTTT. Protein sequence: CASSQEAEREAFF.

The chain recombines TRBV7-9 with TRBJ2-3; either TRBD1 or TRBD2 may fit D (5 bases each). The CDR3 covers 12 residues. From germline, CDR1 is SEHNR and CDR2 FQNEAQ (reference sequence). Trimming left V 7 bases short and J 5 bases short, with 10 bases between. This CDR3 reads CASTLGVDTQYF. The CDR3, as DNA: TGTGCCAGCACTCTGGGGGTAGATACGCAGTATTTT.